This T cell receptor beta chain was identified in a study of CD8 T cells in ankylosing spondylitis. Making use of molecular barcodes, quantitative 5'-RACE generated TCR beta libraries. TCRdb processed the 5' RACE reads anew with MiXCR; each CDR3 protein has one entry. The table shows some 130,000 distinct CDR3 sequences, with approximately 10% occurring only once. Germline-derived CDR1 and CDR2 are GTSNPN and SVGIG (reference sequence). The CDR3 loop spans 12 amino acids. The V end lost 3 bases, the J end lost 6 bases, and 8 bases lay between the germline ends. The receptor's source is a female donor with ankylosing spondylitis or in good health (not recorded which). V gene TRBV30 combines with J gene TRBJ2-2, with unresolved D. The sample consisted of blood, either unsorted or a sorted T cell fraction (not recorded which). CDR3 loop: CAWSWSAGELFF. The CDR3, as DNA: TGTGCCTGGAGCTGGTCCGCCGGGGAGCTGTTTTTT.